The 8 T cell receptor beta chains given below trace back to one sample, sequenced in a study of regulatory T cells in long-lasting Graves disease. Arm-PCR of CDR3 regions and iRepertoire HTBI primers were used to build TCR beta libraries. TCRdb passed the multiplex PCR reads through MiXCR, listing each CDR3 protein once. The sample has fewer than 350,000 distinct CDR3 sequences; 18% are singletons. Described time point: newly diagnosed GD, antithyroid drugs for less than 3 months. Construction of the TCR library relied on RNA isolated from PBMCs. This sample comprised peripheral blood mononuclear cells (PBMCs), obtained at new diagnosis, from a patient treated with antithyroid drugs. All receptors come from a female donor with Graves disease.

This clonotype was found once. The chain carries TRBV14 and TRBJ2-1, with TRBD1 matching 8 bases. The length of the CDR3 is 16 residues. Looked up from germline, CDR1 is SGHDN and CDR2 is FVKESK. Trimming took 1 base from V and 4 from J; bases not matched to a gene: 6. CDR3 loop: CASSQGLGQVYNEQFF. The CDR3 DNA is TGTGCCAGCAGCCAAGGCTTGGGACAGGTGTACAATGAGCAGTTCTTC.

This clonotype was counted at least ten times. The V and J genes are TRBV12-3 or TRBV12-4 and TRBJ2-6; no clear D gene. V was shortened by 7 bases and J by 3 bases, with 19 bases between the two germline ends. The CDR3 is 17 amino acids. CDR3 DNA sequence: TGTGCCAGCAACTTGGACCGGACGCCAAGTGGGGCCAACGTCCTGACTTTC. It yields the protein CASNLDRTPSGANVLTF.

This clonotype showed up many times. The chain carries TRBV5-1 and TRBJ2-2; 9 bases map to TRBD2. Trimming took 4 bases from V and 3 from J; bases not matched to a gene: 1. The CDR3 extends over 14 amino acids. The V gene's germline CDR1 is SGHRS and CDR2 YFSETQ. The CDR3 sequence is CASSERGDTGELFF. The CDR3 nucleotides are TGCGCCAGCAGCGAGCGGGGGGACACCGGGGAGCTGTTTTTT.

This clonotype has a count of ten or more. The V call is TRBV11-3, the J call TRBJ2-7; D perhaps matches TRBD1 (5 bases). Trimming took 2 bases from V and 2 from J, leaving 10 bases between them. The CDR3 extends over 14 amino acids. CDR1 and CDR2 from the germline V gene are SGHNT and YENEEA. This chain's CDR3 is CASSLIRQPYEQYF. CDR3 DNA: TGTGCCAGCAGCTTAATAAGACAGCCCTACGAGCAGTACTTC.

Remarks on this clonotype: Just one base apart from a much larger clone, this may be a read error. The V gene is TRBV6-2 or TRBV6-3, the J gene TRBJ2-7; 7 nucleotides match TRBD2. Germline V gene lookup returns CDR1 MNHEY and CDR2 SVGEGT. The trim removed 2 bases at V and 7 bases at J, leaving 11 bases unmatched. The CDR3 has 15 residues. The CDR3 is CASSYREQWEGEQYF. As DNA, the CDR3 is TGTGCCAGCAGTTACAGGGAACAGTGGGAGGGTGAGCAGTACTTC.

This chain connects TRBV12-3 or TRBV12-4 to TRBJ2-1; 11 bases match TRBD2. CDR3 size: 18 residues. J was trimmed by 0 bases and V by 6 bases; bases with no gene match: 10. For the CDR3, the DNA is TGTGCCAGCAGCCGAAGACTAGCGGGATCCCTCTCCTACAATGAGCAGTTCTTC. Translation gives CASSRRLAGSLSYNEQFF.

This clonotype was picked up many times. The chain carries TRBV28 and TRBJ2-7, with D possibly TRBD1 on 6 matching bases. The CDR3 sequence is 14 residues long. V gave up 8 bases and J gave up 0 bases, with 14 bases separating them. The germline CDR1 and CDR2 sequences are MDHEN and SYDVKM. The chain's CDR3 is CASGRPGASYEQYF. Written as DNA, the CDR3 is TGTGCCAGCGGTAGGCCAGGGGCCTCCTACGAGCAGTACTTC.

This clonotype was picked up many times. The chain carries TRBV12-3 or TRBV12-4 and TRBJ2-7; TRBD1 matches 8 bases. The trim removed 5 bases at V and 3 bases at J, leaving 12 bases unmatched. This CDR3 is built from 16 residues. The CDR3 nucleotides read TGTGCCAGCAGTCCAACAGACAGGGGTCTCCACTACGAGCAGTACTTC. It translates to CASSPTDRGLHYEQYF.